These 15 T cell receptor beta chains came from one sample sequenced in a study of PD-1 blockade in classical Hodgkin lymphoma. Assay: immunoSEQ multiplex PCR; the TCRdb copy retains only in-frame clones and omits some. Of just under 20,000 clones listed, around 78% are singletons. Stated time point: cycle 4 day 1 (C4D1), after five to seven weeks of nivolumab. Brentuximab vedotin exposure varied among the patients, all of whom had relapsed after autologous stem cell transplantation. It was by magnetic negative selection that CD4+ T cells were purified from thawed PBMCs. Sequenced here: CD4+ T cells from blood, sampled before the fourth cycle of nivolumab. The receptors here all came from a human donor with classical Hodgkin lymphoma.

This chain uses TRBV5-4 with TRBJ1-2; 8 positions match TRBD1. This CDR3 is 15 amino acids long. Per germline, CDR1 SGHNT and CDR2 YYREEE (reference sequence). V trimming: 0 bases; J trimming: 4 bases; junction bases outside the gene matches: 5. CDR3 sequence (DNA): TGTGCCAGCAGCTTGGGGACAGGGCGAGGCTATGGCTACACCTTC. As protein: CASSLGTGRGYGYTF.

J is TRBJ2-2 and V is TRBV7-9; the D gene is possibly TRBD1 (6 bases). The V gene's germline CDR1 is SEHNR and CDR2 FQNEAQ (reference sequence). The germline V and J ends were trimmed by 5 bases and 1 base, with 14 bases remaining between them. There are 16 residues in the CDR3. The CDR3 DNA sequence: TGTGCCAGCAGCCCACGGACAGAAATGAACACCGGGGAGCTGTTTTTT. Encoded protein: CASSPRTEMNTGELFF.

This rearrangement joins TRBV28 to TRBJ2-4, with TRBD1 matching over 9 bases. V trimming: 5 bases; J trimming: 1 base; junction bases outside the gene matches: 12. Germline V gene sequence: CDR1 MDHEN, CDR2 SYDVKM. The CDR3 is 18 amino acids. CDR3 sequence: CASSAPGTGIRAKNIQYF. The CDR3 bases are TGTGCCAGCAGTGCCCCCGGGACAGGGATTCGGGCCAAAAACATTCAGTACTTC. Using reference TRBV28 and TRBJ2-4 for the parts outside the CDR3, the full variable domain is DVKVTQSSRYLVKRTGEKVFLECVQDMDHENMFWYRQDPGLGLRLIYFSYDVKMKEKGDIPEGYSVSREKKERFSLILESASTNQTSMYLCASSAPGTGIRAKNIQYFGAGTRLSVL.

This clone came up a few times. The chain joins TRBV27 to TRBJ2-7, with 7 bases matching TRBD1. The CDR3 is 14 amino acids. Germline CDR1 and CDR2: MNHEY and SMNVEV (reference sequence). V shed 3 bases and J 3 bases; nucleotides not matched to a gene: 5. The CDR3 sequence is CASSFTGELYEQYF. CDR3 sequence (DNA): TGTGCCAGCAGTTTCACAGGGGAACTCTACGAGCAGTACTTC.

The chain has TRBV5-5 and TRBJ1-2; no clear D. The V gene lost 3 bases and the J gene lost 0 bases, with 9 bases spanning the gap. The CDR3 totals 14 residues. The germline CDR1 and CDR2 sequences are SGHKS and YYEKEE (reference sequence). The CDR3 spells CASSSTLANYGYTF. The DNA for the CDR3 is TGTGCCAGCAGCTCGACACTAGCTAACTATGGCTACACCTTC.

This clone was detected once. The V and J genes are TRBV7-7 and TRBJ2-1; D ambiguous. This CDR3 is 11 amino acids long. The germline V and J ends were trimmed by 10 bases and 12 bases, with 16 bases remaining between them. Germline V gives CDR1 SSHAT, CDR2 FNYEAQ (reference sequence). The CDR3 spells CANRSWLWQFF. CDR3 DNA: TGTGCCAACCGCTCCTGGTTATGGCAGTTCTTC.

This clone was counted a few times. The chain uses TRBV6-5 and TRBJ2-2, with D tentatively TRBD1 (5 bases). The germline CDR1 and CDR2 sequences are MNHEY and SVGAGI. V lost 6 bases and J 0 bases, leaving 11 bases between the germline ends. The CDR3 spans 15 residues. CDR3 loop: CASSRQRTNTGELFF. CDR3 DNA sequence: TGTGCCAGCAGCCGACAGAGAACGAACACCGGGGAGCTGTTTTTT.

V usage is TRBV4-1 and J usage is TRBJ2-2; 7 positions match TRBD1. The CDR3 length is 16 residues. Germline assignment: CDR1 MGHRA and CDR2 YSYEKL. V lost 6 bases, J lost 5 bases, and 12 bases stayed unmatched. CDR3 residues: CASRRIEQGNTGELFF. As DNA, the CDR3 is TGCGCCAGCAGAAGGATAGAACAGGGGAATACCGGGGAGCTGTTTTTT.

V usage is TRBV18 and J usage is TRBJ1-2; a weak D match, TRBD1 (5 bases). Germline V gene lookup returns CDR1 KGHSH and CDR2 LQKENI. Between the trimmed V and J ends, which lost 3 bases and 5 bases, there was a span of 16 bases. CDR3 length: 15 residues. CDR3: CASSPLGDPGYGYTF. The CDR3 DNA reads TGTGCCAGCTCACCTCTAGGGGACCCGGGTTATGGCTACACCTTC.

This clone has only a few counts. One end of the junction varies from germline; a read error may be responsible. This chain links TRBV6-1 with TRBJ2-6; D is unresolved. The CDR3 has 15 amino acids. The germline V gene has CDR1 MNHNS and CDR2 SASEGT. The CDR3 region has the DNA TGTGCCAGCAGTCAAGCACAAAGTCGGGCCAACGTCCTGACTTTC. Its protein is CASSQAQSRANVLTF.

The gene calls are TRBV2 and TRBJ2-7; tentatively, D is TRBD1 or TRBD2 (6 bases each). Germline V CDR1 and CDR2: SNHLY, FYNNEI. The ends were cut back, 4 bases at V and 7 bases at J, with 14 bases in the middle. The CDR3 runs to 13 residues. CDR3: CASSAWRGMEQYF. The DNA of the CDR3 is TGTGCCAGCAGTGCTTGGAGGGGGATGGAGCAGTACTTC.

The J gene is TRBJ2-3, the V gene TRBV29-1; 8 nucleotides agree with TRBD2. The CDR3 covers 15 residues. The junction had 6 bases not matched to a gene; V was cut back by 4 bases and J by 0 bases. Germline V gene data show CDR1 as SQVTM and CDR2 as ANQGSEA. CDR3 coding DNA: TGCAGCGTTGCCTTTGTAGCGGGAAGCACAGATACGCAGTATTTT. Protein product: CSVAFVAGSTDTQYF.

The CDR3 DNA follows: TGTGCCAGCACCCGAGCGGGATCCTACAATGAGCAGTTCTTC. Translated: CASTRAGSYNEQFF. The chain recombines TRBV25-1 with TRBJ2-1; TRBD2 matches 7 bases. The trim removed 7 bases at V and 1 base at J, leaving 4 bases unmatched. Germline V gene sequence: CDR1 MGHDK, CDR2 SYGVNS. The CDR3 covers 14 residues.

The rearrangement uses TRBV29-1 and TRBJ1-5; D gene unclear. The V end lost 4 bases, the J end lost 4 bases, and 11 bases lay between the germline ends. The CDR3 spans 13 residues. Germline V CDR1 and CDR2: SQVTM, ANQGSEA. The CDR3 reads CSVATGTNQPQHF. DNA for the CDR3: TGCAGCGTTGCAACGGGAACTAATCAGCCCCAGCATTTT.

The chain links TRBV28 to TRBJ1-5; tentatively, D is TRBD1 (5 bases). Trimming stripped 4 bases from V and 0 bases from J, with 13 bases between. Germline-derived CDR1 and CDR2 are MDHEN and SYDVKM. This CDR3 comprises 16 residues. CDR3: CASSSPGPHSNQPQHF. CDR3 coding DNA: TGTGCCAGCAGTTCTCCGGGGCCTCATAGCAATCAGCCCCAGCATTTT. The full variable domain, its missing parts supplied by reference TRBV28 and TRBJ1-5, is DVKVTQSSRYLVKRTGEKVFLECVQDMDHENMFWYRQDPGLGLRLIYFSYDVKMKEKGDIPEGYSVSREKKERFSLILESASTNQTSMYLCASSSPGPHSNQPQHFGDGTRLSIL.